This TCR beta chain was captured by sequencing in a study of shared clonotypes between healthy human individuals. Germline V gives CDR1 PRHDT, CDR2 FYEKMQ (reference sequence). Between the trimmed V and J ends, which lost 3 bases and 5 bases, there was a span of 6 bases. The CDR3 is 12 residues long. Here immunoSEQ multiplex PCR was the method, and the copy in TCRdb shows in-frame clones only, minus some. This table has approximately 500,000 clones, 96% appearing once. Only Caucasian adults living in Nashville, Tennessee served as donors. Into CD45RA+ naive and CD45RA-negative memory subsets, the CD4+ cells were split.

This clonotype was sampled from a woman in her thirties in good health. The sample was naive CD4+ T cells sorted from blood. Subset: CD45RA+ positively selected. This chain joins TRBV13 and TRBJ2-3, with D hard to call. CDR3 sequence (DNA): TGTGCCAGCAGCTTCCGGCGAGATACGCAGTATTTT. Its translation: CASSFRRDTQYF.